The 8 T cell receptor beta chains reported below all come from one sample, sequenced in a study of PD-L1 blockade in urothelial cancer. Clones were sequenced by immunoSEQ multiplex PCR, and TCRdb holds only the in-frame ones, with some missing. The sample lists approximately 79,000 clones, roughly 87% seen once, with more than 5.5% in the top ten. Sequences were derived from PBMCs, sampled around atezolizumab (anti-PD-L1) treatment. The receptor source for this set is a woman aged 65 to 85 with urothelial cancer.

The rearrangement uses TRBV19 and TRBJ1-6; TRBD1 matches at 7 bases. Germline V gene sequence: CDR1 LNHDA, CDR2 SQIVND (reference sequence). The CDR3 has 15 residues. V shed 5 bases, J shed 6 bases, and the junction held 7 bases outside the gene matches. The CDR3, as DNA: TGTGCCAGTAGTCCCCTGCAGGGGGGTAATTCACCCCTCCACTTT. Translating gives CASSPLQGGNSPLHF.

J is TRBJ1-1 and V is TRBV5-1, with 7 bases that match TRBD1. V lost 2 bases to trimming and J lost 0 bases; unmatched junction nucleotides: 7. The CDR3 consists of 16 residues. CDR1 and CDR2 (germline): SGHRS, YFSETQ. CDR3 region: CASSFDRAAVNTEAFF. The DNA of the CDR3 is TGCGCCAGCAGCTTCGACAGGGCGGCCGTGAACACTGAAGCTTTCTTT.

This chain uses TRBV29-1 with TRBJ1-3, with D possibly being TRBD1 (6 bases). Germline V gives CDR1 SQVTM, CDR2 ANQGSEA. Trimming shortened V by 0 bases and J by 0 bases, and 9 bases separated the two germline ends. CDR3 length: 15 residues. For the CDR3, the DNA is TGCAGCGTTGAAGAATCGACAGGCTCTGGAAACACCATATATTTT. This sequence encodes CSVEESTGSGNTIYF.

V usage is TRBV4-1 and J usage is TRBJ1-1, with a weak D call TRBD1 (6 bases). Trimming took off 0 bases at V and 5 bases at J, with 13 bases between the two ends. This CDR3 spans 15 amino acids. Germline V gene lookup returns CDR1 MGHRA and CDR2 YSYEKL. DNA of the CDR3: TGCGCCAGCAGCCAAGATAGGCAGGGGTTGACTGAAGCTTTCTTT. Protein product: CASSQDRQGLTEAFF.

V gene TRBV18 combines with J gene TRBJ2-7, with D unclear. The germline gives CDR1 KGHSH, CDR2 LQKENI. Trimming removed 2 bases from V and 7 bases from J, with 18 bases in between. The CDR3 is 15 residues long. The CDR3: CASSPSEQFYGEQYF. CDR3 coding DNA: TGTGCCAGCTCACCATCGGAGCAATTTTATGGAGAGCAGTACTTC.

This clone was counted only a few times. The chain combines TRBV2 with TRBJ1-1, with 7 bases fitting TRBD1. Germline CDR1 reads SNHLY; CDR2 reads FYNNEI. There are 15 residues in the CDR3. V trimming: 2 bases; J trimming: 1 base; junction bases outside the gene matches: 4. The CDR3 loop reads CASSERRTGNTEAFF. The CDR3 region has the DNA TGTGCCAGCAGTGAACGGAGGACAGGGAACACTGAAGCTTTCTTT.

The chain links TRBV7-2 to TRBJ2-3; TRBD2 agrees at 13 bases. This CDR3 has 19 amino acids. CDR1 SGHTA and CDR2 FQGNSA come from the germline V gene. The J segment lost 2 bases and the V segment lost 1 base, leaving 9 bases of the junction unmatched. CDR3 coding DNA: TGTGCCAGCAGCTTAGAATTACTAGCGGGGGGGCGCCCCACAGATACGCAGTATTTT. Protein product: CASSLELLAGGRPTDTQYF.

The CDR3 sequence: CASSLILSDTQYF. The DNA of the CDR3 is TGTGCCAGTAGCCTTATCTTATCAGATACGCAGTATTTT. The chain has TRBV19 and TRBJ2-3; D is ambiguous. This CDR3 spans 13 amino acids. CDR1 is LNHDA and CDR2 is SQIVND in the germline V gene (reference sequence). The V end lost 6 bases, the J end lost 4 bases, and 11 bases lay between the germline ends.